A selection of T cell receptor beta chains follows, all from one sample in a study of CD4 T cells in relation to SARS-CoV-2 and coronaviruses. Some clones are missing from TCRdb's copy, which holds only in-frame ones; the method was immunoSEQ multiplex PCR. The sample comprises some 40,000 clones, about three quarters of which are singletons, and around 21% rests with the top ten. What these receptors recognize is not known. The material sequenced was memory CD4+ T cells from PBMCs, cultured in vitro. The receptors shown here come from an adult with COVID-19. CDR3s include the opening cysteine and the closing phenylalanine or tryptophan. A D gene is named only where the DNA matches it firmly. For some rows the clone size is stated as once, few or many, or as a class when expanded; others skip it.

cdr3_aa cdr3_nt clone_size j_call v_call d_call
CASSLIGSSYNEQFF TGTGCCAGCAGCTTAATCGGCAGCTCCTACAATGAGCAGTTCTTC NA TRBJ2-1 TRBV7-3 NA
CASRSGDRGYNEQFF TGTGCCAGCAGATCAGGGGATAGGGGATACAATGAGCAGTTCTTC few TRBJ2-1 TRBV7-9 NA
CASSDPPPEGRVSGEKLFF TGTGCCAGCAGTGACCCCCCCCCTGAAGGCAGGGTTAGTGGTGAAAAACTGTTTTTT few TRBJ1-4 TRBV6-1 NA
CASSPPLAGGLGNEQFF TGTGCCAGCAGCCCCCCCCTAGCGGGAGGGCTCGGCAATGAGCAGTTCTTC NA TRBJ2-1 TRBV7-2 TRBD2
CASSGTGGYNEQFF TGTGCCAGCAGTGGAACAGGGGGCTACAATGAGCAGTTCTTC few TRBJ2-1 TRBV6-4 TRBD1
CASSGGQDSGNTIYF TGTGCCAGCAGCGGGGGACAGGACTCTGGAAACACCATATATTTT NA TRBJ1-3 TRBV9 TRBD1
CASSEIAGTGRSNYGYTF TGTGCCAGCAGTGAGATCGCCGGGACAGGCCGATCTAACTATGGCTACACCTTC NA TRBJ1-2 TRBV6-1 TRBD1
CASSQGVGRPYEQYF TGTGCCAGCAGCCAAGGGGTCGGCAGACCCTACGAGCAGTACTTC NA TRBJ2-7 TRBV14 NA
CASLAGQENQETQYF TGCGCCAGCTTAGCGGGACAGGAAAATCAAGAGACCCAGTACTTC NA TRBJ2-5 TRBV4-1 NA
CASSYSLNQPQHF TGTGCCAGCAGTTACTCGTTGAATCAGCCCCAGCATTTT few TRBJ1-5 TRBV6-6 NA
CSVGQGTKEKLFF TGCAGCGTAGGACAGGGGACCAAGGAAAAACTGTTTTTT NA TRBJ1-4 TRBV29-1 TRBD1
CASSLVSGRALGEQFF TGCGCCAGCAGCTTGGTCAGCGGGAGGGCCTTGGGTGAGCAGTTCTTC NA TRBJ2-1 TRBV5-1 TRBD2
CASSWGKDRTYEQYF TGCGCCAGCAGCTGGGGAAAAGACAGAACCTACGAGCAGTACTTC NA TRBJ2-7 TRBV5-1 NA
CASSRQGASYEQYF TGTGCCAGCAGCAGACAGGGGGCGTCCTACGAGCAGTACTTC few TRBJ2-7 TRBV5-6 TRBD1
CASSLGGSPKQFF TGTGCCAGCAGTTTAGGCGGGAGCCCCAAGCAGTTCTTC NA TRBJ2-1 TRBV27 TRBD2
CASSHLGEGNEQFF TGTGCCAGCAGTCATCTGGGAGAGGGCAATGAGCAGTTCTTC once TRBJ2-1 TRBV3-1/TRBV3-2 NA
CASSLNSYNEQFF TGTGCCAGCAGCTTAAACTCCTACAATGAGCAGTTCTTC few TRBJ2-1 TRBV11-3 NA
CAWSRGREQYF TGTGCCTGGAGTAGAGGACGGGAGCAGTACTTC NA TRBJ2-7 TRBV30 NA
CASSYWTGETQYF TGTGCCAGCAGCTACTGGACGGGGGAGACCCAGTACTTC NA TRBJ2-5 TRBV5-4 NA
CASRKGDMNTEAFF TGTGCCAGCAGGAAGGGGGACATGAACACTGAAGCTTTCTTT NA TRBJ1-1 TRBV6-6 NA
CASTTRISDEQFF TGTGCCAGCACGACTAGGATTTCCGATGAGCAGTTCTTC NA TRBJ2-1 TRBV3-1/TRBV3-2 NA
CASSSQQGQPQHF TGTGCCAGCAGCTCCCAACAGGGACAGCCCCAGCATTTT NA TRBJ1-5 TRBV7-2 NA
CASSLNAGGPQETQYF TGTGCCAGCTCTCTGAACGCGGGAGGGCCCCAAGAGACCCAGTACTTC NA TRBJ2-5 TRBV18 TRBD2
CSASRQSGTSGYNEQFF TGCAGTGCTAGTCGTCAAAGCGGGACTAGCGGATACAATGAGCAGTTCTTC NA TRBJ2-1 TRBV20-1 TRBD2
CASSPSYYAQETQYF TGTGCCAGCAGCCCCTCCTACTATGCCCAAGAGACCCAGTACTTC NA TRBJ2-5 TRBV13 NA
CASSQVDRNTEAFF TGCGCCAGCAGCCAAGTAGACAGGAACACTGAAGCTTTCTTT once TRBJ1-1 TRBV4-1 NA
CASSIYASSYEQYF TGTGCCAGTAGTATCTACGCCAGCTCCTACGAGCAGTACTTC once TRBJ2-7 TRBV19 NA
CASSLIGRDHQETQYF TGTGCCAGCAGCTTAATAGGGCGGGACCACCAAGAGACCCAGTACTTC NA TRBJ2-5 TRBV7-9 NA